This TCR beta chain was found in a study of blood T cell repertoires in COVID-19. Whole-study context: Sites across the United States, Italy and Spain contributed samples from acute and convalescent COVID-19.

The CDR3 loop spans 16 amino acids. Germline V CDR1 and CDR2: SGHRS, YFSETQ. With 3 bases removed from V and 2 bases from J, the gap between germline ends came to 18 bases. Authors' methods: How many nucleated cells were present was estimated from reference gene primer amplification. TCRdb keeps only in-frame clones here, not all; method: immunoSEQ multiplex PCR. That table supplies the V and J calls and clone size; D and trimming were determined from the DNA. Of almost 250,000 clones in the sample, roughly 90% were seen once. Either two negative PCRs, clearance, or symptom resolution qualified Cohort 3 donors as recovered.

The chain is built from TRBV5-1 and TRBJ2-7; D is perhaps TRBD1 (6 bases). The receptor was derived from a woman younger than 45 who had recovered from COVID-19. The sequencing input was PBMCs or T cells enriched from blood (not recorded which). CDR3 sequence (DNA): TGCGCCAGCAGCTACTCTCAGGGGTGGGAACCCTACGAGCAGTACTTC. It yields the protein CASSYSQGWEPYEQYF.